This T cell receptor beta chain derives from a study of T cells in Graves' hyperthyroidism and ophthalmopathy. About the research overall: Peripheral blood specimens were obtained at initial diagnosis, prior to any treatment.

Patients were excluded because of uncontrolled infection, other autoimmune disease, pregnancy or lactation. This clonotype appeared many times. Its target is unknown. Study results and limitations: Ophthalmopathy was identified by the model a median about seven months ahead of onset. Among thyroid clonotypes expanded above 0.001, most also appeared in blood.

What was amplified from RNA transcripts were TCR beta CDR3 regions. A set of HTBI primers served as the primers for a first-round RT-PCR of the TCR CDR3. Using its own MiXCR run on the multiplex PCR reads, TCRdb lists one record per CDR3 protein. This table has 350,000 or so distinct CDR3 sequences, 15% to 20% appearing once. Germline-derived CDR1 and CDR2 are KGHSH and LQKENI. The CDR3 runs to 13 residues. Deletions cut 4 bases from V and 0 bases from J, with 7 bases between. This sequence was found in a woman between 50 and 59 years old with Graves' hyperthyroidism. The specimen was blood. The rearrangement uses TRBV18 and TRBJ2-7; TRBD1 or TRBD2 may be the D gene (5 bases each). CDR3 loop: CASSQGTSYEQYF. The DNA of the CDR3 is TGTGCCAGCTCACAGGGGACCTCCTACGAGCAGTACTTC.